This TCR beta chain was profiled in a study of T cells after yellow fever vaccination (dated by TCRdb to the late 2010s). Turning to the overall study: The SMART-Seq v4 Ultra Low Input RNA kit was used to prepare libraries from fractions with low cell numbers. Bulk TCR alpha and beta repertoires were sequenced longitudinally to track T-cell clones before and after primary and booster YFV17D yellow fever vaccination. Two healthy male donors, one aged 18 to 30 and one aged 30 to 39 years, were included in the cohort. Blood was drawn at multiple timepoints before and after primary and secondary immunization, with bulk PBMC replicates and cell subsets isolated. Beyond this particular receptor, the publication reports: Because only a couple of donors were included in the study, the extent to which the findings can be generalized is limited. After the booster, most of the clones that had expanded following primary vaccination were detected again (roughly 96% of CD4 and around 87% of CD8), which suggests that memory was broadly maintained. Compared with the primary T-cell response, the secondary T-cell response was weaker but faster, peaking on day 5 rather than day 15. A small share of clonotypes occurred in both CD4 and CD8 compartments, likely arising from convergent recombination. Because abundant contaminating clonotypes from the bulk population could be contained in FACS-sorted repertoires, computational filtering was required.

Worth noting for this clonotype: Its antigen is currently not known. No base quality values were provided; no much bigger clone lies one nucleotide off.

The treatment or condition label on this specimen signifies: live attenuated yellow fever vaccine strain. At every blood-draw timepoint, two biological replicates of bulk PBMCs were collected. A standard Ficoll-Paque protocol was used to isolate PBMCs from peripheral blood. TriZol was used to extract RNA from bulk PBMCs, CD4 and CD8 fractions, and dextramer-positive and dextramer-negative fractions. TCR cDNA was synthesized by 5'RACE template switching, which introduced a universal primer site and unique molecular identifiers. cDNA synthesis was primed from both the TCR alpha and TCR beta constant segments. Libraries were amplified in two PCR steps, with sample barcodes and sequencing adapters added in the second step. Sequencing of libraries was done on Illumina HiSeq 2500 (2x100 bp) or NovaSeq (2x150 bp). In the original analysis: Demultiplexing of reads and collapsing into UMI consensus sequences were performed with MIGEC, and V(D)J alignment was carried out with MiXCR. Vaccine-responding clonotypes were identified with edgeR using replicate PBMC samples, with FDR below 0.01 and a log2 fold change above 5 up to day 15 being required. CD4 or CD8 identity was assigned to each bulk clonotype according to whether the clonotype was present at higher abundance in the sequenced CD4 repertoire or the sequenced CD8 repertoire. TCRdb reprocessed the public reads (quality trimming at Q25 with fastp, clone calling with MiXCR) and kept in-frame beta chains. Rows are unified per CDR3 protein, each entry keeping the most common DNA and genes. The V and J calls here are based on TCRdb, not the publication. The sample includes hundreds of thousands of distinct CDR3 sequences, with roughly 12% observed a single time. The ten largest account for roughly an eighth of the sample.

Trimming removed 5 bases from V and 9 bases from J, leaving 17 bases between the germline ends. Reading from cysteine to phenylalanine, the CDR3 counts 13 amino acids. The kept DNA is CDR3 alone, 39 bases in frame from the first base. CDR1 and CDR2 (SGHTA, FQGNSA) derive from the germline V gene. This chain is built from TRBV7-2 and TRBJ2-7; a tentative D match to TRBD1 spans 6 bases. The clonotype comes from a man aged 25 to 40 who received the YFV17D yellow fever vaccine. The sequencing here drew on PBMCs, taken on the day of the yellow fever booster vaccination. The CDR3 loop reads CASSPTGILRQYF. The bases are TGTGCCAGCAGCCCCACAGGGATTCTTAGGCAGTACTTC.